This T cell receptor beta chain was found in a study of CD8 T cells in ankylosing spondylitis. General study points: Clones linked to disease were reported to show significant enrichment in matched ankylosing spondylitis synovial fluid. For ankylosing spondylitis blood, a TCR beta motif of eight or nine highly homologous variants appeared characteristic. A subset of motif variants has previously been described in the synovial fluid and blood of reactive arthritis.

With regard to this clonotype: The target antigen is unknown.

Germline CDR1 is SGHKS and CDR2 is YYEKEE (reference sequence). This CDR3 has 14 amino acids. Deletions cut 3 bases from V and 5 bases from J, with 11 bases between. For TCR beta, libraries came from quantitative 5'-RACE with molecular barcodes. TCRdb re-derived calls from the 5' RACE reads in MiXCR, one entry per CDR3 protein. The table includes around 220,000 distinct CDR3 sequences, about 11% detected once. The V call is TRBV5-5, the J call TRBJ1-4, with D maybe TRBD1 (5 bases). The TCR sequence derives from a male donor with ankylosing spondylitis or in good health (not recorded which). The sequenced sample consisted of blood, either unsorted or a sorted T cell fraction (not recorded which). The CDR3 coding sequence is TGTGCCAGCAGCTGGGGGAACGCCAATGAAAAACTGTTTTTT. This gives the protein CASSWGNANEKLFF.